This T cell receptor (beta chain) was captured in a study of cytomegalovirus exposure and HLA in healthy donors (TCRdb year 2017). Regarding the complete study: In an earlier analysis of some 550 of the donors, 276 Gb of sequence data and approximately 100 million unique TCR beta sequences from roughly 200 million T cells were reported. About 300 gigabases of sequencing data and tens of millions of unique TCR sequences were included in an early release covering several hundred HLA-typed donors. The genetic ancestry cluster associated with self-reported Caucasian donors included about 81% of the roughly 360 genotyped donors. The study aimed to test whether cataloging public T cell receptors could reveal signatures of past pathogen exposure. The study used immunosequencing to profile the T cell repertoires of 666 subjects and linked those repertoires to cytomegalovirus serostatus. A separate validation cohort of about 110 different subjects was used in addition to the 666-subject first cohort. To predict cytomegalovirus infection status, the study brought together high-throughput TCR immunosequencing, statistical association of individual TCRs with disease status, and machine learning. A later analysis re-analyzed previously published TCR beta repertoires from 650 to 800 donors and added high-resolution HLA genotyping to study TCR occurrence patterns. Rather than drawing on any new phenotypic data, the later analysis identified candidate immune exposures from TCR beta sequences and the way those sequences occurred across donors. To decide whether each TCR beta V gene segment behaved as functional or pseudogenic, an earlier analysis of 587 of the donors relied on high-throughput TCR beta sequencing. Alongside the repertoire data, information on donor age, sex, ethnicity and CMV serostatus was compiled. A later genetic analysis used genome-wide SNP genotypes for about 60% of the 666 donors, treating that subset as a discovery cohort. All discovery cohort repertoires had been generated on a single sequencing platform. Class I and class II HLA loci were covered by the typing at four-digit resolution. The number of donors typed differed by locus, with 629-630 for A, B, C, DRB1 and DQB1, 522 for DQA1, 600 to 610 for DPA1, and around 460 for DPB1. Because of strong linkage in the cohort, a few DR-DQ haplotypes were treated as single units for association and clustering. Among about 400 genotyped donors of the cohort, an average of approximately 220,000 unique TCR beta nucleotide sequences was sequenced per donor, of which about 19% were non-productive.

From the germline V gene (reference sequence), CDR1 is LNHDA and CDR2 is SQIVND. The CDR3 spans 13 residues, from the cysteine through the phenylalanine. The sequence is cut down to CDR3 DNA, 39 bases in frame from base 1. V and J are truncated by 5 bases and 3 bases respectively, leaving an intervening sequence of 8 bases. With respect to this clone: Its binding antigen is unknown. Base qualities are not provided; no much larger clone lies one nucleotide away.

Study-wide findings and limitations: The earlier analysis of 587 of the donors excluded roughly 17 rarely observed V segments, including chromosome 9 orphons, because counts were too low. In a later analysis, several top co-occurrence clusters were reported to appear linked to parvovirus B19, influenza, CMV and Epstein-Barr virus. When HLA alleles, especially DR and DQ, strongly co-occurred, attributing TCR associations to individual alleles was difficult. A later genetic analysis reported fewer N-insertions in productive TCRs among donors in an Asian-associated ancestry cluster than the approximately 700-donor mean. Because HLA typing was missing for some donors at each locus, association tests included only the typed subset. An earlier analysis of around 540 of the donors showed that most TCR beta V segments appeared in productive rearrangements either about 90% or about 30% of the time, which broadly matched IMGT annotations. In a later analysis, 15,000 to 20,000 TCR beta sequences were associated with specific HLA alleles at a false discovery rate of 0.05. The presence/absence analyses assumed that sequencing depth was roughly uniform across donors, and that assumption may not be true. Most CMV-associated TCR beta chains appeared to be HLA-restricted in a later analysis, and the HLA associations seemed to be driven largely by CMV exposure. A later genetic analysis associated a missense DCLRE1C variant with V-gene and J-gene trimming of TCR beta chains, and an independent cohort replicated the association. While some public TCRs were present in many individuals, most TCR sequences turned up only very rarely across donors. The classifier was reported to diagnose cytomegalovirus status with high specificity and sensitivity in both the original and validation cohorts. The only immune exposure information available for the cohort was CMV serostatus. The cohort was sequenced for TCR beta chains only, and without alpha or paired-chain data the features that could be detected were limited. Linkage disequilibrium might explain the correlated functional status among segregating V segments, but an unknown experimental factor could not be excluded. In vitro tests confirmed that a few of the cytomegalovirus-associated TCR beta chains recognize cytomegalovirus antigens. The 87-base-pair reads could not distinguish some IMGT-functional V segments, including TRBV6-2 and TRBV6-3, so those segments were excluded. It was suggested by the authors that the approach could potentially be generalized to other disease states and immunological phenotypes. A further reported finding was that TCR beta sequences accurately predicted the HLA-A and HLA-B alleles for most subjects in the first cohort. The study listed 150 to 200 TCR beta chains as associated with cytomegalovirus. The sequencing pipeline was judged likely to have produced a cluster of highly shared sequence variants as a technical artifact. According to a later analysis, TCR association rates differed among HLA loci, with DRB1 alleles showing the most associated TCRs and HLA-C alleles showing the fewest. In a later analysis, HLA-associated TCR beta chains were found to be more clonally expanded and to have lower generation probabilities than equally common non-associated chains.

The cohort was made up of under 800 healthy bone marrow donors. Cohort members were all nominally healthy when sampled, although unrecorded immune exposures were likely present. The donor was CMV seropositive and belonged to the group of 250 to 350 seropositive cohort members. Each donor provided a peripheral blood sample, and peripheral blood mononuclear cells were used for TCR beta sequencing. Genomic DNA extraction from the blood cell samples was performed with the Qiagen DNeasy Blood Extraction Kit. The method behind the library was the immunoSEQ multiplex PCR assay. For the multiplex PCR, a mixture combining 60 forward primers for TCR Vbeta segments and 13 reverse primers for TCR Jbeta segments was used. The CDR3 region of rearranged TCR beta genes was amplified from genomic DNA by a multiplex PCR assay. The amplified TCR beta libraries were sequenced on the Illumina HiSeq System as 87-base-pair reads. As for how the authors treated the data: A later analysis tallied about 77 million unique TCR beta chains across the 600 to 700 repertoires, and around 10 million of those chains were shared by two or more donors. A nearest-neighbor algorithm error-corrected the raw reads and collapsed the reads into unique sequences, merging closely related sequences to remove PCR and sequencing errors. Alignment of CDR3 sequences to IMGT reference sequences was used to assign V, D and J gene segments. For a sequence to be retained, a match of at least six nucleotides to both a V gene segment and a J gene segment was required. Rearrangements were classified as productive when the CDR3 lacked stop codons and remained in frame with V and J, and all other rearrangements were classified as non-productive. CDR3 was defined by IMGT convention, running from the second conserved V-encoded cysteine to the conserved J-encoded phenylalanine. The earlier analysis of 550 to 650 of the donors excluded any sequence lacking an unambiguous match to a single V gene segment. An earlier analysis of approximately 590 of the donors called V segments functional above 56.7% productive rearrangements and segregating when the between-donor standard deviation exceeded 5%. A statistical classification framework was built to diagnose cytomegalovirus status from the catalog of TCR beta chain sequences. V and J gene assignment, in a later analysis, came from comparing TCR nucleotide sequences with IMGT/GENE-DB human TR gene sequences. The TCRdist pipeline was used in a later analysis to assign CDR3 sequences and most-parsimonious VDJ recombination scenarios. In a later analysis, each TCR beta chain was defined by its CDR3 amino acid sequence together with its V-gene family, and reads without a unique V-gene family were excluded. To address suspected cross-contamination and a sequencing artifact, a later analysis removed under 600 highly shared, low-generation-probability nucleotide sequences. In a later analysis, a clonal expansion index for each public chain was calculated from normalized within-repertoire ranks of inferred template counts. In a later analysis, generation probabilities were computed using a VDJ recombination model fitted to out-of-frame rearrangements, and the results were checked against IGoR. In a later analysis, TCR-TCR, TCR-HLA and TCR-CMV co-occurrence was scored with hypergeometric tests, and a repertoire-size bias correction was applied to TCR pairs. In a later analysis, false discovery rates were estimated by permuting HLA or CMV assignments 20 times. In a later analysis, co-occurring TCRs were grouped using DBSCAN, and TCRdist sequence similarity was added for clustering within HLA-allele-positive subsets. Repertoires with fewer than 30,000 or more than 120,000 public chains, plus five repertoires with anomalous nucleotide sharing, were excluded from co-occurrence clustering. The source is immuneACCESS, and TCRdb retained only in-frame sequences with V and J called. Part of the clones is not carried over; for the studies checked, unresolved V genes explain less than half of this, and the remainder is unexplained. V, J and clone size reflect that table, while D and trimming were determined from the DNA. Within this sample are about 110,000 clones, with over 60% of them counted one time only. The ten largest make up 6.1% of the sample.

Sequencing was carried out using PBMCs. The receptor's source is a woman between 45 and 60 years old in good health and CMV-seropositive. The sequence is built from TRBV19 and TRBJ2-1, with the D segment identity uncertain. The sequence in DNA is TGTGCCAGTAGTTCAGAATTCTACAATGAGCAGTTCTTC. It is translated as CASSSEFYNEQFF.